This TCR beta chain was found in a study of cytomegalovirus exposure and HLA in healthy donors. The CDR3 totals 12 residues, both ends included. Regarding the study as a whole: Accurate predictions that matched the HLA-A and HLA-B alleles of most subjects were reportedly made from TCR beta sequences. The later analysis indicated that the majority of CMV-associated TCR beta chains appeared HLA-restricted.

Points on this clone: Its antigen is as yet unknown. Because the CDR3 is missing its conserved closing phenylalanine or tryptophan, this is likely a read error. The limits of the CDR3 on the DNA are not certain, so only TCRdb's listed CDR3 is given.

The primer mix had 60 Vbeta and 13 Jbeta primers. Here immunoSEQ multiplex PCR was the method, and the copy in TCRdb shows in-frame clones only, minus some. The sample holds 95,000 to 150,000 clones, approximately 87% seen once. The specimen sequenced was PBMCs. The receptor was isolated from a man aged 18 to 30 in good health and CMV-seropositive. The chain is built from TRBV7-5 and TRBJ1-1. TRBV7-5 is tagged as a pseudogene. CDR3 protein: CARSSSAIPTPS.